The rows below give T cell receptor beta chains drawn from one sample of a study of T-cell reconstitution after alpha-beta-depleted transplantation in children. TCRdb used MiXCR to reprocess the PCR reads, holding one entry per CDR3 protein. The table includes over 200,000 distinct CDR3 sequences, 11% detected once. Sequencing was performed on PBMCs, taken before TCRalphabeta/CD19-depleted stem cell transplant. The source is a child under two years old with acute myeloid leukemia, due to receive a stem cell transplant. Each CDR3 is given with its conserved first and last residue. The D gene is left open where the match is weak. Part of the rows lack a size; the others show once, few, many or a class for expanded clones.

clone size	V gene	J gene	D gene	CDR3 protein	CDR3 DNA
many	TRBV10-3	TRBJ2-7	NA	CAIREDSRISYEQYF	TGTGCCATCAGAGAGGACAGTCGGATCTCCTACGAGCAGTACTTC
many	TRBV29-1	TRBJ2-2	NA	CSVEVREGTGELFF	TGCAGCGTTGAAGTCCGGGAAGGAACCGGGGAGCTGTTTTTT
many	TRBV5-1	TRBJ2-7	TRBD1	CASSLPQGGSYEQYF	TGCGCCAGCAGCTTGCCACAGGGGGGCTCCTACGAGCAGTACTTC
NA	TRBV28	TRBJ1-2	NA	CASRQQGSNYGYTF	TGTGCCAGCAGGCAACAGGGTTCTAACTATGGCTACACCTTC
NA	TRBV27	TRBJ1-2	NA	CASSTSGYTNYGYTF	TGTGCCAGCTCCACGTCCGGGTATACTAACTATGGCTACACCTTC
many	TRBV29-1	TRBJ1-5	NA	CSVEDKRGQLGSDGNQPQHF	TGCAGCGTTGAAGATAAGAGGGGCCAACTCGGGTCGGATGGCAATCAGCCCCAGCATTTT
many	TRBV10-3	TRBJ2-1	TRBD2	CAITPRGGETYNEQFF	TGTGCCATCACCCCTCGTGGGGGGGAGACCTACAATGAGCAGTTCTTC
many	TRBV20-1	TRBJ1-4	NA	CSATTDYGNEKLFF	TGCAGTGCTACCACGGACTACGGTAATGAAAAACTGTTTTTT
many	TRBV29-1	TRBJ2-1	TRBD2	CSVVSGNNEQFF	TGCAGCGTAGTAAGCGGGAACAATGAGCAGTTCTTC
many	TRBV12-3/TRBV12-4	TRBJ2-3	NA	CASSLSSDTQYF	TGTGCCAGCAGTTTAAGCAGTGATACGCAGTATTTT
many	TRBV12-3/TRBV12-4	TRBJ2-3	NA	CASTAGNLQGTQYF	TGTGCCAGCACCGCTGGGAACCTGCAGGGTACGCAGTATTTT
many	TRBV30	TRBJ2-1	NA	CAWSLAERYNEQFF	TGTGCCTGGAGTTTGGCGGAGCGCTACAATGAGCAGTTCTTC
many	TRBV12-3/TRBV12-4	TRBJ2-2	NA	CASIYTGELFF	TGTGCCAGCATCTACACCGGGGAGCTGTTTTTT
many	TRBV6-1	TRBJ1-6	TRBD1	CASSPRQGHNSPLHF	TGTGCCAGCAGTCCGAGACAGGGACATAATTCACCCCTCCACTTT
many	TRBV20-1	TRBJ1-5	TRBD1	CSAGDRGSQPQHF	TGCAGTGCGGGGGACAGGGGCAGTCAGCCCCAGCATTTT
NA	TRBV28	TRBJ2-5	NA	CASSSGTETQYF	TGTGCCAGCAGTTCTGGAACAGAGACCCAGTACTTC
many	TRBV15	TRBJ1-5	NA	CATSRDMAGAQPQHF	TGTGCCACCAGCAGAGATATGGCAGGGGCTCAGCCCCAGCATTTT
NA	TRBV11-3	TRBJ1-1	NA	CASSLDLGASEAFF	TGTGCCAGCAGCTTAGATTTGGGAGCTTCTGAAGCTTTCTTT
many	TRBV9	TRBJ1-1	NA	CASSVQGAGVNTEAFF	TGTGCCAGCAGCGTGCAGGGAGCAGGGGTGAACACTGAAGCTTTCTTT
many	TRBV19	TRBJ2-3	TRBD1	CASSRRTGDTQYF	TGTGCCAGTAGTAGACGGACAGGAGATACGCAGTATTTT
many	TRBV5-1	TRBJ2-1	NA	CASSLGGAGMNEQFF	TGCGCCAGCAGCTTAGGGGGGGCCGGAATGAATGAGCAGTTCTTC
many	TRBV3-1	TRBJ2-1	NA	CASSQGHPPNYNEQFF	TGTGCCAGCAGCCAAGGGCACCCACCCAATTACAATGAGCAGTTCTTC
many	TRBV20-1	TRBJ1-6	TRBD1	CSALLGGPNNSPLHF	TGCAGTGCCCTACTAGGGGGCCCCAATAATTCACCCCTCCACTTT
many	TRBV15	TRBJ1-2	NA	CATRPGTYYGYTF	TGTGCCACCAGGCCCGGTACTTACTATGGCTACACCTTC
few	TRBV29-1	TRBJ2-1	NA	CSAGVDEQFF	TGCAGCGCGGGCGTTGATGAGCAGTTCTTC
many	TRBV12-3/TRBV12-4	TRBJ2-1	NA	CASSLGSNEQFF	TGTGCCAGCAGTTTAGGGAGTAATGAGCAGTTCTTC
many	TRBV5-1	TRBJ1-1	NA	CASSVGQNTEAFF	TGCGCCAGCAGCGTAGGACAGAACACTGAAGCTTTCTTT
many	TRBV7-9	TRBJ1-3	NA	CASSLAPSGGNTIYF	TGTGCCAGCAGCTTAGCGCCTTCAGGGGGAAACACCATATATTTT
many	TRBV10-3	TRBJ2-7	TRBD2	CAISEPKTSGNYEQYF	TGTGCCATCAGTGAACCTAAGACTAGCGGGAACTACGAGCAGTACTTC
many	TRBV5-1	TRBJ2-7	TRBD2	CASSTGTRYEQYF	TGCGCCAGCAGCACCGGGACTAGGTACGAGCAGTACTTC
many	TRBV6-1	TRBJ2-1	TRBD2	CASSLTSGGPPYNEQFF	TGTGCCAGCAGCCTGACTAGCGGGGGGCCCCCCTACAATGAGCAGTTCTTC
many	TRBV29-1	TRBJ2-1	NA	CSAALYSNEQFF	TGCAGCGCCGCTCTCTACAGTAATGAGCAGTTCTTC
many	TRBV10-2	TRBJ2-5	NA	CASSPGHSQETQYF	TGCGCCAGCAGCCCCGGACATTCCCAAGAGACCCAGTACTTC
many	TRBV7-9	TRBJ2-5	NA	CASSLGIKETQYF	TGTGCCAGCAGCTTAGGGATAAAAGAGACCCAGTACTTC
NA	TRBV19	TRBJ2-7	NA	CASSIKQTYEQYF	TGTGCCAGTAGTATAAAACAGACCTACGAGCAGTACTTC
many	TRBV11-2	TRBJ2-7	NA	CASSLDIASVSF	TGTGCCAGCAGCTTAGATATAGCCTCGGTGTCCTTC
NA	TRBV4-2	TRBJ2-3	TRBD2	CASSQVLAGGLDTQYF	TGTGCCAGCAGCCAAGTACTAGCGGGAGGCCTGGATACGCAGTATTTT
many	TRBV28	TRBJ1-4	TRBD1	CASTSPPWTGEKLFF	TGTGCCAGCACCTCCCCCCCCTGGACAGGCGAAAAACTGTTTTTT
many	TRBV12-3/TRBV12-4	TRBJ2-7	NA	CASSFYGYEQYF	TGTGCCAGCAGTTTTTATGGGTACGAGCAGTACTTC
many	TRBV20-1	TRBJ2-3	TRBD2	CSAIRLAGTDTQYF	TGCAGTGCTATTCGGCTAGCGGGCACAGATACGCAGTATTTT
many	TRBV7-2	TRBJ2-5	NA	CASSLVRGLGTQYF	TGTGCCAGCAGCTTAGTACGTGGGTTGGGGACCCAGTACTTC
NA	TRBV12-3/TRBV12-4	TRBJ1-5	NA	CASSLTDSNQPQHF	TGTGCCAGCAGTTTAACAGATAGCAATCAGCCCCAGCATTTT
NA	TRBV5-1	TRBJ2-2	NA	CASSLPSWQGSNTGELFF	TGCGCCAGCAGCCTACCCTCCTGGCAGGGATCGAACACCGGGGAGCTGTTTTTT
many	TRBV20-1	TRBJ2-6	NA	CSARSGANVLTF	TGCAGTGCTAGAAGTGGGGCCAACGTCCTGACTTTC
once	TRBV29-1	TRBJ2-1	NA	CSVNRANEQFF	TGCAGCGTGAACAGGGCCAATGAGCAGTTCTTC
many	TRBV12-3/TRBV12-4	TRBJ1-1	NA	CASSFLTTEAFF	TGTGCCAGCAGTTTTCTCACGACTGAAGCTTTCTTT
NA	TRBV28	TRBJ1-5	NA	CASSRDLWGQPQHF	TGTGCCAGCAGCAGGGACCTTTGGGGTCAGCCCCAGCATTTT
many	TRBV6-7	TRBJ2-1	TRBD2	CASGITSGGNEQFF	TGTGCCAGCGGGATTACTAGCGGGGGCAATGAGCAGTTCTTC
many	TRBV20-1	TRBJ2-1	TRBD2	CSASAGERWYNEQFF	TGCAGTGCTAGCGCGGGAGAGAGATGGTACAATGAGCAGTTCTTC
NA	TRBV4-3	TRBJ2-2	NA	CASSLGLYTGELFF	TGCGCCAGCAGCCTGGGACTCTACACCGGGGAGCTGTTTTTT
many	TRBV11-2	TRBJ2-2	NA	CASSAEGSTGELFF	TGTGCCAGCAGCGCCGAGGGGAGCACCGGGGAGCTGTTTTTT
few	TRBV19	TRBJ1-5	NA	CASSQSGDQPQHF	TGTGCCAGTAGTCAATCGGGGGATCAGCCCCAGCATTTT
many	TRBV20-1	TRBJ1-2	TRBD1	CSARDTGVNYGYTF	TGCAGTGCTAGAGATACAGGGGTTAACTATGGCTACACCTTC
many	TRBV5-1	TRBJ2-3	NA	CASSLDPRDTQYF	TGCGCCAGCAGCTTGGACCCACGGGATACGCAGTATTTT
NA	TRBV7-9	TRBJ2-5	NA	CASSLYREQTQYF	TGTGCCAGCAGCTTATACCGGGAACAGACCCAGTACTTC
many	TRBV5-1	TRBJ1-5	NA	CASSLAGASNQPQHF	TGCGCCAGCAGCTTGGCAGGGGCGAGCAATCAGCCCCAGCATTTT
few	TRBV11-2	TRBJ2-1	NA	CASSINEQFF	TGTGCCAGCAGCATAAATGAGCAGTTCTTC
many	TRBV3-1	TRBJ2-1	TRBD2	CASSTVAGGSNEQFF	TGTGCCAGCAGCACAGTAGCGGGGGGGAGCAATGAGCAGTTCTTC
few	TRBV20-1	TRBJ1-1	NA	CSARPIGTVAFF	TGCAGTGCTAGGCCCATTGGGACCGTTGCTTTCTTT